This TCR beta chain derives from a study of blood T cell repertoires in COVID-19. There are 15 residues in the CDR3. The V segment lost 3 bases and the J segment 7 bases; nucleotides outside the gene matches: 6. CDR1 and CDR2 (germline): SGHRS, YFSETQ. Original processing methods: Estimates of nucleated cell counts were drawn from the amplification of reference gene primers. Repertoires were generated with immunoSEQ multiplex PCR, while TCRdb's copy carries only in-frame clones and drops some. The D gene and trimming were derived from the DNA, and the V and J assignments and clone size from that table. The sample holds 240,000 or so clones; approximately 78% are singletons and the top ten take around 12%.

Sequences were obtained from peripheral blood. V usage is TRBV5-1 and J usage is TRBJ2-1, with 11 bases aligning to TRBD2. The receptor comes from a woman aged 55-69 years with active or convalescent COVID-19. CDR3 residues: CASSYLAGGRNEQFF. In nucleotides, the CDR3 is TGCGCCAGCAGCTACCTAGCGGGGGGCCGGAATGAGCAGTTCTTC.